These 30 T cell receptor beta chains were all obtained from the same sample, sequenced in a study of T cell responses to AZD1222 COVID-19 vaccine. The data were produced by immunoSEQ multiplex PCR, yet TCRdb's version contains in-frame clones alone and is incomplete. The repertoire includes fewer than 120,000 clones, about 94% of them detected once, and about 3% sits in the top ten. The sample here was peripheral blood, taken 28 days after the second AZD1222 dose. The receptors derive from an adult who received the AZD1222 COVID-19 vaccine.

This clone appeared a single time. The V gene is TRBV28, the J gene TRBJ1-4; 7 bases match TRBD1. The CDR3 has 14 amino acids. Trimming took 4 bases from V and 4 from J; bases not matched to a gene: 3. The germline CDR1 and CDR2 sequences are MDHEN and SYDVKM. This chain's CDR3 is CASSSGQLNEKLFF. The CDR3 bases are TGTGCCAGCAGTTCGGGACAGCTTAATGAAAAACTGTTTTTT.

V and J are TRBV20-1 and TRBJ1-2; D remains ambiguous. From germline, CDR1 is DFQATT and CDR2 SNEGSKA (reference sequence). The CDR3 sequence is 12 residues long. V was trimmed by 3 bases and J by 3 bases, leaving 8 bases between them. CDR3 amino acids: CSASSGHYGYTF. CDR3 nucleotide sequence: TGCAGTGCTAGTTCGGGTCACTATGGCTACACCTTC.

The chain carries TRBV11-2 and TRBJ1-1, with TRBD1 matching over 9 bases. V lost 5 bases and J lost 1; bases outside the gene matches: 5. Germline loops: CDR1 SGHAT, CDR2 FQNNGV. The CDR3 totals 15 residues. DNA of the CDR3: TGTGCCAGCAGCAAGAGGGACAGGGAGAACACTGAAGCTTTCTTT. It is translated as CASSKRDRENTEAFF.

This rearrangement joins TRBV7-2 to TRBJ2-7; D not resolved. CDR3 length equals 13 residues. Trimming left V 10 bases short and J 5 bases short, with 18 bases between. The germline CDR1 and CDR2 sequences are SGHTA and FQGNSA. CDR3 residues: CATALTSINEQYF. The CDR3 nucleotides read TGTGCCACGGCCCTTACCAGCATCAACGAGCAGTACTTC.

The chain recombines TRBV6-5 with TRBJ1-4; 7 positions match TRBD1. The V gene's germline CDR1 is MNHEY and CDR2 SVGAGI. The V and J ends lost 7 bases and 8 bases, in that order; junction bases with no gene match: 10. The CDR3 has 14 amino acids. The CDR3 bases are TGTGCCAGCACTGTCCGGGACAGAAACGAAAAACTGTTTTTT. Its translation: CASTVRDRNEKLFF.

This clone appeared once. The rearrangement joins TRBV11-2 to TRBJ1-4; D is uncertain. CDR1 SGHAT and CDR2 FQNNGV come from the germline V gene. V lost 3 bases to trimming and J lost 7 bases, with 6 bases between them. This CDR3 has 12 residues. The CDR3 DNA reads TGTGCCAGCAGCTTGCAGATTGAAAAACTGTTTTTT. Amino acids: CASSLQIEKLFF.

The chain employs TRBV5-1 and TRBJ2-3; unclear D gene. Trimming cost V 10 bases and J 4 bases, with 19 bases left between them. The CDR3 is 14 amino acids. The germline gives CDR1 SGHRS, CDR2 YFSETQ. As DNA, the CDR3 is TGCGCCCCCCCAGTGTGTTCTTTCGCAGATACGCAGTATTTT. Its translation: CAPPVCSFADTQYF.

The chain has TRBV5-6 and TRBJ1-2; possible D gene TRBD1, 6 bases. The V gene lost 1 base and the J gene lost 8 bases, with 15 bases spanning the gap. This CDR3 spans 14 amino acids. Germline V gene lookup returns CDR1 SGHDT and CDR2 YYEEEE. CDR3 region: CASSLLGGRGGYTF. CDR3 DNA: TGTGCCAGCAGCTTGCTCGGGGGGCGCGGCGGCTACACCTTC.

The V gene is TRBV9, the J gene TRBJ2-2, with 14 bases lining up with TRBD2. This CDR3 has 16 amino acids. Looked up from germline, CDR1 is SGDLS and CDR2 is YYNGEE. Trimming took 3 bases from V and 9 from J; bases not matched to a gene: 7. This CDR3 is CASSDRLAGGPRELFF. CDR3 nucleotide sequence: TGTGCCAGCAGCGATAGACTAGCGGGGGGGCCCCGGGAGCTGTTTTTT.

The chain carries TRBV13 and TRBJ2-3; D not resolved. V lost 7 bases to trimming and J lost 3 bases, with 14 bases between them. The CDR3 covers 14 residues. Looked up from germline, CDR1 is PRHDT and CDR2 is FYEKMQ (reference sequence). CDR3 coding DNA: TGTGCCAGCACTCCTCGTGGCGGAACAGATACGCAGTATTTT. Amino acid sequence: CASTPRGGTDTQYF.

The V gene is TRBV28, the J gene TRBJ1-3, with a weak D call TRBD1 (6 bases). V lost 6 bases to trimming and J lost 0 bases, with 15 bases between them. CDR1 is MDHEN and CDR2 is SYDVKM in the germline V gene. The CDR3 spans 16 residues. CDR3 DNA: TGTGCCAGCAGCCCACCAAGGGGGAGCTCTGGAAACACCATATATTTT. Translating gives CASSPPRGSSGNTIYF.

The chain is built from TRBV5-1 and TRBJ1-1; possible D gene TRBD1, 5 bases. The CDR3 is 16 amino acids. The V gene's germline CDR1 is SGHRS and CDR2 YFSETQ. V lost 3 bases to trimming and J lost 0 bases, with 15 bases between them. The CDR3 DNA reads TGCGCCAGCAGCTCATCGCCTACAGGAGTGAACACTGAAGCTTTCTTT. Protein product: CASSSSPTGVNTEAFF.

The gene calls are TRBV6-5 and TRBJ2-1; 8 bases are shared with TRBD2. Germline V gene data show CDR1 as MNHEY and CDR2 as SVGAGI. CDR3 length: 14 amino acids. The ends lost 7 bases at V and 7 bases at J; junction bases unmatched: 9. The CDR3 DNA is TGTGCCAGCACCATTAGCGGGAAAGAGAATGAGCAGTTCTTC. Translating gives CASTISGKENEQFF.

The V call is TRBV5-6, the J call TRBJ1-4, with TRBD1 identical over 10 bases. Germline V CDR1 and CDR2: SGHDT, YYEEEE. V was clipped by 3 bases and J by 8 bases; unmatched bases: 7. The CDR3 loop spans 15 amino acids. CDR3 in amino acids: CASSSTGTGDEKLFF. In nucleotides, the CDR3 is TGTGCCAGCAGCTCTACCGGGACAGGGGACGAAAAACTGTTTTTT.

The V call is TRBV3-1 (or the pseudogene TRBV3-2), the J call TRBJ1-1, with D possibly TRBD1 on 5 matching bases. V lost 3 bases and J lost 0, with 11 bases in between. This CDR3 is 15 amino acids long. The V gene's germline CDR1 is LGHDT and CDR2 YNNKEL (reference sequence). In nucleotides, the CDR3 is TGTGCCAGCAGCCAGACCGGGACGGTGAACACTGAAGCTTTCTTT. Translated: CASSQTGTVNTEAFF.

The gene calls are TRBV29-1 and TRBJ1-2; 10 bases fit TRBD1. The CDR3 extends over 11 amino acids. Germline-derived CDR1 and CDR2 are SQVTM and ANQGSEA. Written as DNA, the CDR3 is TGCAGAGACAGGGGGCTTGGCGGCTACACCTTC. Protein product: CRDRGLGGYTF.

The V call is TRBV19, the J call TRBJ1-4; D unresolved. V lost 8 bases and J 7 bases, leaving 14 bases between the germline ends. Germline V gene data show CDR1 as LNHDA and CDR2 as SQIVND (reference sequence). The CDR3 runs 13 residues. CDR3 in DNA: TGTGCCAGTTCCGGGCCAACCTTTGAAAAACTGTTTTTT. Protein: CASSGPTFEKLFF.

The CDR3 spells CASSWDRTYEQYF. As DNA, the CDR3 is TGTGCCAGCAGCTGGGACAGAACCTACGAGCAGTACTTC. V gene TRBV7-9 combines with J gene TRBJ2-7; 7 nucleotides align to TRBD1. The V gene end was trimmed by 4 bases and the J gene end by 2 bases; junction bases not matched to a gene: 2. Per the germline V gene, CDR1 is SEHNR and CDR2 is FQNEAQ (reference sequence). This CDR3 has 13 residues.

Only one count was recorded for this clone. The chain combines TRBV29-1 with TRBJ1-1, with 7 positions matching TRBD1. This CDR3 contains 14 residues. J was trimmed by 3 bases and V by 4 bases; bases with no gene match: 8. Germline CDR1 is SQVTM and CDR2 is ANQGSEA. The CDR3 is CSVGGTATDTEAFF. Here the CDR3 DNA reads TGCAGCGTTGGAGGGACAGCCACTGACACTGAAGCTTTCTTT.

This chain uses TRBV6-1 with TRBJ1-3, with 7 bases fitting TRBD1. V shed 2 bases and J 3 bases; nucleotides not matched to a gene: 7. Per the germline V gene, CDR1 is MNHNS and CDR2 is SASEGT. CDR3 length: 16 amino acids. The CDR3 DNA reads as TGTGCCAGCAGTGAATCTGAGGGGGCTGGTGGAAACACCATATATTTT. This translates into CASSESEGAGGNTIYF.

There are a few counts of this clone. The chain has TRBV5-1 and TRBJ2-2; D unclear. The length of the CDR3 is 14 residues. V dropped 2 bases and J dropped 1 base, with 6 bases sitting between them. Looked up from germline, CDR1 is SGHRS and CDR2 is YFSETQ. The DNA for the CDR3 is TGCGCCAGCAGCTTCGATGTGAACACCGGGGAGCTGTTTTTT. Residues: CASSFDVNTGELFF.

The rearrangement joins TRBV6-1 to TRBJ1-2, with 12 bases aligning to TRBD1. The V gene's germline CDR1 is MNHNS and CDR2 SASEGT. The V and J ends lost 0 bases and 14 bases, in that order; junction bases with no gene match: 13. The CDR3 contains 16 residues. CDR3 sequence (DNA): TGTGCCAGCAGTGAAGCGAATCGTCGGGACAGGGGGCTAGGGACCTTC. Translating gives CASSEANRRDRGLGTF.

This clone is a singleton in its sample. J is TRBJ1-1 and V is TRBV6-1; 8 bases are a match to TRBD1. The trim removed 3 bases at V and 11 bases at J, leaving 20 bases unmatched. Germline V gene sequence: CDR1 MNHNS, CDR2 SASEGT. CDR3 length: 17 amino acids. The CDR3 sequence: CASSESGRTGTGPKAFF. In nucleotides, the CDR3 is TGTGCCAGCAGTGAGTCCGGACGGACTGGGACAGGCCCGAAGGCTTTCTTT.

The V call is TRBV7-8, the J call TRBJ1-1; D gene uncertain. The germline V gene has CDR1 SGHVS and CDR2 FQNEAQ. The CDR3 loop spans 15 amino acids. Deletions cut 0 bases from V and 1 base from J, with 9 bases between. The DNA for the CDR3 is TGTGCCAGCAGCTTAGCCGGCGAGACGAACACTGAAGCTTTCTTT. This gives the protein CASSLAGETNTEAFF.

The chain couples TRBV6-6 to TRBJ2-7; 9 nucleotides line up with TRBD1. CDR3 length: 15 residues. The trim removed 4 bases at V and 0 bases at J, leaving 4 bases unmatched. Germline V gives CDR1 MNHNY, CDR2 SVGAGI (reference sequence). CDR3: CASSWGQGSSYEQYF. For the CDR3, the DNA is TGTGCCAGCAGTTGGGGACAGGGTAGCTCCTACGAGCAGTACTTC.

This clone has only one observation. This chain joins TRBV27 and TRBJ2-7; unclear D gene. The CDR3 has 13 amino acids. V lost 4 bases, J lost 0 bases, and 7 bases lay in between. Per the germline V gene, CDR1 is MNHEY and CDR2 is SMNVEV (reference sequence). The CDR3 protein is CASSWADSYEQYF. The CDR3 DNA reads TGTGCCAGCAGTTGGGCCGACTCCTACGAGCAGTACTTC.

The V and J genes are TRBV28 and TRBJ1-5; D is unresolved. This CDR3 has 13 amino acids. V shed 7 bases and J shed 1 base, with 8 bases lying between them. Germline V CDR1 and CDR2: MDHEN, SYDVKM. CDR3 DNA sequence: TGTGCCAGCAAGGGCCCGAGCAATCAGCCCCAGCATTTT. This sequence encodes CASKGPSNQPQHF.

The V and J genes are TRBV19 and TRBJ1-2; D is undetermined. V was clipped by 5 bases and J by 4 bases, with 11 bases between them. CDR3 length equals 13 residues. In germline, CDR1 is LNHDA, CDR2 SQIVND (reference sequence). CDR3 coding DNA: TGTGCCAGTAGTGTCCGGGGTGGCTATGGCTACACCTTC. The encoded protein is CASSVRGGYGYTF.

This chain connects TRBV30 to TRBJ2-2; D call uncertain. V was trimmed by 4 bases and J by 7 bases, leaving 16 bases between them. There are 14 residues in the CDR3. The germline CDR1 and CDR2 sequences are GTSNPN and SVGIG (reference sequence). The CDR3 bases are TGTGCCTGGAAGCGACAAGGGTATGGCGGGGAGCTGTTTTTT. Translating it yields CAWKRQGYGGELFF.

The chain uses TRBV7-2 and TRBJ1-2; 9 nucleotides agree with TRBD1. Germline V CDR1 and CDR2: SGHTA, FQGNSA. Trimming took 6 bases from V and 6 from J; bases not matched to a gene: 8. This CDR3 region has 14 residues. The CDR3 sequence: CASRERDRDDGYTF. The DNA for the CDR3 is TGTGCCAGCAGGGAACGGGACAGGGATGATGGCTACACCTTC.